The 12 T cell receptor beta chains below come from one sample, sequenced in a study of cytomegalovirus exposure and HLA in healthy donors (dated by TCRdb to 2015 to 2018). Libraries were constructed by the immunoSEQ multiplex PCR assay. For the multiplex PCR, a mixture combining 60 forward primers for TCR Vbeta segments and 13 reverse primers for TCR Jbeta segments was used. The source is immuneACCESS, and TCRdb retained only in-frame sequences with V and J called. Part of the clones is not carried over; for the studies checked, unresolved V genes explain less than half of this, and the remainder is unexplained. The sample table holds 150,000 to 200,000 clones, of which about 80% were seen once. The leading ten clones occupy approximately 6.8% of the sample. The sequencing input was PBMCs. Source of these receptors: a young man in good health and CMV-seropositive.

This sequence joins TRBV9 and TRBJ2-1; D is ambiguous. The CDR3 is 13 residues long. Germline V gene lookup returns CDR1 SGDLS and CDR2 YYNGEE. The V end was cut by 0 bases, the J end by 8 bases, with 9 bases between. The CDR3 spells CASSVGDSHEQFF. The CDR3 DNA reads TGTGCCAGCAGCGTAGGAGATTCCCATGAGCAGTTCTTC.

The chain recombines TRBV27 with TRBJ1-1; 7 bases fit TRBD1. The CDR3 length is 14 residues. Germline CDR1 and CDR2: MNHEY and SMNVEV (reference sequence). J gave up 1 base and V 2 bases, and 1 base lay outside the gene matches. CDR3 sequence reads: CASSLNRGNTEAFF. DNA for the CDR3: TGTGCCAGCAGTTTAAACAGGGGGAACACTGAAGCTTTCTTT.

This chain uses TRBV4-1 with TRBJ1-2; a possible D gene is TRBD1 (5 bases). The CDR3 consists of 16 residues. The germline V and J ends were trimmed by 0 bases and 8 bases, with 19 bases remaining between them. Germline CDR1 MGHRA, CDR2 YSYEKL. The DNA for the CDR3 is TGCGCCAGCAGCCAAGATACGCAGGGCCTGGTCGAGGGCTACACCTTC. This encodes CASSQDTQGLVEGYTF.

This chain links TRBV5-1 with TRBJ2-1; 7 bases are shared with TRBD2. The CDR3 covers 15 residues. Germline V lookup: CDR1 SGHRS, CDR2 YFSETQ. V shed 4 bases and J 5 bases; nucleotides not matched to a gene: 9. The CDR3 bases are TGCGCCAGCAGCCCGAGACTAGCCGCAAACAATGAGCAGTTCTTC. This gives the protein CASSPRLAANNEQFF.

The chain recombines TRBV5-1 with TRBJ2-7, with TRBD1 identical over 7 bases. The CDR3 is 16 residues long. From germline, CDR1 is SGHRS and CDR2 YFSETQ. With V trimmed by 0 bases and J by 4 bases, 10 bases remained unmatched. The CDR3 sequence: CASSLGRDRLPYEQYF. Here the CDR3 DNA reads TGCGCCAGCAGCTTGGGTCGGGACAGACTACCTTACGAGCAGTACTTC.

The chain joins TRBV30 to TRBJ2-7, with 7 bases aligning to TRBD1. Germline V lookup: CDR1 GTSNPN, CDR2 SVGIG (reference sequence). The CDR3 has 17 residues. With V trimmed by 2 bases and J by 4 bases, 17 bases remained unmatched. The CDR3 DNA reads as TGTGCCTGGAGTAACCCTGGCCCCAAGGGGGCCGGATACGAGCAGTACTTC. Translated: CAWSNPGPKGAGYEQYF. Looking up the rest from reference TRBV30 and TRBJ2-7 gives the full variable domain: SQTIHQWPATLVQPVGSPLSLECTVEGTSNPNLYWYRQAAGRGLQLLFYSVGIGQISSEVPQNLSASRPQDRQFILSSKKLLLSDSGFYLCAWSNPGPKGAGYEQYFGPGTRLTVT.

This chain links TRBV29-1 with TRBJ2-1; 10 bases are a match to TRBD2. The V and J ends lost 3 bases and 1 base, in that order; junction bases with no gene match: 6. CDR3 length equals 16 residues. Germline assignment: CDR1 SQVTM and CDR2 ANQGSEA. The CDR3 coding sequence is TGCAGCGTTGAGGCTAGCGGGAGTAGGTCCTACAATGAGCAGTTCTTC. Amino acids: CSVEASGSRSYNEQFF.

The chain employs TRBV27 and TRBJ1-1, with 8 bases lining up with TRBD1. Germline V lookup: CDR1 MNHEY, CDR2 SMNVEV (reference sequence). CDR3 size: 15 residues. With V trimmed by 5 bases and J by 4 bases, 9 bases remained unmatched. CDR3 sequence (DNA): TGTGCCAGCAGTCCGAACAGGGGGAAGACCACTGAAGCTTTCTTT. Protein: CASSPNRGKTTEAFF.

The chain joins TRBV5-4 to TRBJ1-1; TRBD1 agrees at 9 bases. V lost 4 bases and J lost 1; bases outside the gene matches: 2. CDR1 and CDR2 (germline): SGHNT, YYREEE (reference sequence). This CDR3 contains 14 residues. The CDR3, as DNA: TGTGCCAGCAGCCCGGACAGGGGGAACACTGAAGCTTTCTTT. Translating it yields CASSPDRGNTEAFF.

This clone showed up just once. V gene TRBV5-6 combines with J gene TRBJ1-1; D may be TRBD1 (6 bases). Trimming shortened V by 0 bases and J by 0 bases, and 12 bases separated the two germline ends. Germline lookup yields CDR1 SGHDT and CDR2 YYEEEE. This CDR3 spans 16 amino acids. CDR3 coding DNA: TGTGCCAGCAGCTTGGACAGGGTTTTTTTGAACACTGAAGCTTTCTTT. This translates into CASSLDRVFLNTEAFF.

The chain combines TRBV10-2 with TRBJ1-2; TRBD1 is a possible D gene (5 bases). CDR1 is WSHSY and CDR2 is SAAADI in the germline V gene. V lost 0 bases, J lost 0 bases, and 11 bases lay in between. The CDR3 runs to 16 residues. The DNA of the CDR3 is TGCGCCAGCAGTGAGTCGGTCGGGGGTACTAACTATGGCTACACCTTC. Translating it yields CASSESVGGTNYGYTF.

The J gene is TRBJ2-5, the V gene TRBV7-9; D call uncertain. Germline V gene data show CDR1 as SEHNR and CDR2 as FQNEAQ (reference sequence). The CDR3 has 12 amino acids. With 1 base removed from V and 5 bases from J, the gap between germline ends came to 5 bases. CDR3 protein: CASSLERETQYF. CDR3 nucleotides: TGTGCCAGCAGCTTAGAGAGGGAGACCCAGTACTTC. Combining the CDR3 with reference TRBV7-9 and TRBJ2-5 gives the whole variable domain DTGVSQNPRHKITKRGQNVTFRCDPISEHNRLYWYRQTLGQGPEFLTYFQNEAQLEKSRLLSDRFSAERPKGSFSTLEIQRTEQGDSAMYLCASSLERETQYFGPGTRLLVL.